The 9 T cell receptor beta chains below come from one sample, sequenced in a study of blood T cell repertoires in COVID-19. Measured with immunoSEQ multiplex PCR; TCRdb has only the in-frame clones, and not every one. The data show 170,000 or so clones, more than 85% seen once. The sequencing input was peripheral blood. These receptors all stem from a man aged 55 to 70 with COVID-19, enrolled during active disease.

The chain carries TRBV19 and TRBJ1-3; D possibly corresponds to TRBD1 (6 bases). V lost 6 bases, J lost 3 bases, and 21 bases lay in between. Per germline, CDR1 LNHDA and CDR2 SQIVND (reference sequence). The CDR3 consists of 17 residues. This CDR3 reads CASSPVGRQVDGNTIYF. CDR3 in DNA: TGTGCCAGTAGCCCCGTCGGCCGACAGGTTGATGGAAACACCATATATTTT.

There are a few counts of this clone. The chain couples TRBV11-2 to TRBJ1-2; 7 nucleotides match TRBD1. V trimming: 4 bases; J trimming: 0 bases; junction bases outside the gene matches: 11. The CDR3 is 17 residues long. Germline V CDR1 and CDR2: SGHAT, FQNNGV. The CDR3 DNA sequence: TGTGCCAGCAGCTCGTGGACAGGAAGGCCCCCTAACTATGGCTACACCTTC. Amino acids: CASSSWTGRPPNYGYTF.

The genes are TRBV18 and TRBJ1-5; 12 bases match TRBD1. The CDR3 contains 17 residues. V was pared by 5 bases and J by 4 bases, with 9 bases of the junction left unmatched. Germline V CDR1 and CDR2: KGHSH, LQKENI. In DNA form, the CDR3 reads TGTGCCAGCTCAGGGGGGACAGGGGGCGCGCGGAATCAGCCCCAGCATTTT. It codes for CASSGGTGGARNQPQHF.

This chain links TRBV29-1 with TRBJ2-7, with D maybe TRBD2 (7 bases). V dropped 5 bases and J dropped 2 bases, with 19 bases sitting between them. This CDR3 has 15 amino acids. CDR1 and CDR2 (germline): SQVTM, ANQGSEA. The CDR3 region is CSVHATGGLTYEQYF. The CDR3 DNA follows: TGCAGCGTTCACGCAACGGGGGGCCTGACCTACGAGCAGTACTTC.

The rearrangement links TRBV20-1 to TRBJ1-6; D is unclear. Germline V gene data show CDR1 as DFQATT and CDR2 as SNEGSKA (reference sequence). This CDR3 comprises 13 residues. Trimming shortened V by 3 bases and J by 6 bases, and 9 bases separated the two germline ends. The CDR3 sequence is CSASFPSNSPLHF. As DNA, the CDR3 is TGCAGTGCTAGTTTTCCTAGTAATTCACCCCTCCACTTT.

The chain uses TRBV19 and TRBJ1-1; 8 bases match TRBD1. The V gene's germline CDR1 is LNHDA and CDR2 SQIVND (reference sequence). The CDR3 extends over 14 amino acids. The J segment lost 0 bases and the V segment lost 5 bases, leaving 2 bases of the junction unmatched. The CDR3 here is CASSEQGVNTEAFF. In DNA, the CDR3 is TGTGCCAGTAGTGAACAGGGGGTGAACACTGAAGCTTTCTTT.

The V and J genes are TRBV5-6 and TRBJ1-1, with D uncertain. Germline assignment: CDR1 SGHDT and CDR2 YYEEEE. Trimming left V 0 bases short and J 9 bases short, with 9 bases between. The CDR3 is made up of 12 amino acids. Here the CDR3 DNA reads TGTGCCAGCAGCTTGGGGACTTCCAAAGCTTTCTTT. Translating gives CASSLGTSKAFF.

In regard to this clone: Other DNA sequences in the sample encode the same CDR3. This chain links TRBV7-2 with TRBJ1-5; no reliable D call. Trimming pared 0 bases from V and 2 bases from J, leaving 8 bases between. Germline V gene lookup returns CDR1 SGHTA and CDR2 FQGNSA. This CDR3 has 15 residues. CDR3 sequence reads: CASSLARAGNQPQHF. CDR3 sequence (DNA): TGTGCCAGCAGCTTAGCGCGGGCAGGCAATCAGCCCCAGCATTTT.

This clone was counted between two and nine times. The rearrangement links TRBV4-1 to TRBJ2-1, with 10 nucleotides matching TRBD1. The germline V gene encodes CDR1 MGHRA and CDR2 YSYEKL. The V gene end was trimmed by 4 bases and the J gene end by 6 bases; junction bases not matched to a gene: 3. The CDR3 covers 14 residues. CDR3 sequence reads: CASSLDRGSNEQFF. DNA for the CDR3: TGCGCCAGCAGCCTGGACAGGGGGTCCAATGAGCAGTTCTTC.